These 27 T cell receptor beta chains share one sample of origin, sequenced in a study of coeliac disease. Assay: immunoSEQ multiplex PCR; the TCRdb copy retains only in-frame clones and omits some. The data contain about 8,000 clones, around three fifths of them seen just once; the ten biggest clones take up around 10%. Sequenced: intraepithelial lymphocytes from the gut. These receptors were taken from a woman aged 55-70 years with celiac disease.

This clone appeared a few times. The chain recombines TRBV4-2 with TRBJ2-1; 7 nucleotides agree with TRBD2. CDR1 is LGHNA, CDR2 YNFKEQ, per germline. CDR3 size: 15 residues. With 3 bases clipped from V and 0 bases from J, the junction kept 2 bases outside the gene matches. The chain's CDR3 is CASSHSSGSYNEQFF. The CDR3 region has the DNA TGTGCCAGCAGCCATTCTAGCGGCTCCTACAATGAGCAGTTCTTC.

This clone appeared once. The chain recombines TRBV9 with TRBJ2-1, with TRBD1 matching over 8 bases. J was trimmed by 4 bases and V by 3 bases; bases with no gene match: 6. Germline V gene data show CDR1 as SGDLS and CDR2 as YYNGEE. This CDR3 spans 15 amino acids. The CDR3 nucleotides read TGTGCCAGCAGCGGTCGGGACAGGACTTACAATGAGCAGTTCTTC. Translating gives CASSGRDRTYNEQFF. Drawing the rest from reference TRBV9 and TRBJ2-1, the complete variable domain is DSGVTQTPKHLITATGQRVTLRCSPRSGDLSVYWYQQSLDQGLQFLIQYYNGEERAKGNILERFSAQQFPDLHSELNLSSLELGDSALYFCASSGRDRTYNEQFFGPGTRLTVL.

This clone was found a few times. V gene TRBV5-1 combines with J gene TRBJ1-4; possibly TRBD1 for D (5 bases). Germline values: CDR1 SGHRS, CDR2 YFSETQ. Between the trimmed V and J ends, which lost 7 bases and 8 bases, there was a span of 15 bases. The CDR3 sequence is 13 residues long. The CDR3 DNA sequence: TGCGCCAGCGGAGAGGGCCGGGGGGAAAAACTGTTTTTT. Amino acids: CASGEGRGEKLFF.

Sample share makes this clone medium-sized. The rearrangement uses TRBV5-4 and TRBJ2-1, with 9 bases that match TRBD2. The CDR3 is made up of 14 amino acids. After removal of 4 bases from V and 7 bases from J, the junction contained 6 bases not matched to a gene. CDR1 is SGHNT and CDR2 is YYREEE in the germline V gene (reference sequence). The CDR3 protein is CASSHSSGVNEQFF. For the CDR3, the DNA is TGTGCCAGCAGCCATTCTAGCGGGGTGAATGAGCAGTTCTTC.

The chain uses TRBV4-3 and TRBJ2-4; D perhaps matches TRBD2 (6 bases). The CDR3 has 16 amino acids. V was shortened by 1 base and J by 6 bases, with 16 bases between the two germline ends. From germline, CDR1 is LGHNA and CDR2 YSLEER. CDR3 DNA: TGCGCCAGCAGCCAAGCCCAACTAGCAGGAGGAAACATTCAGTACTTC. Translating gives CASSQAQLAGGNIQYF.

The chain employs TRBV5-3 and TRBJ2-7, with no clear D. TRBV5-3 belongs to the ORF category, with a function that is uncertain. The CDR3 loop spans 13 amino acids. Trimming pared 2 bases from V and 6 bases from J, leaving 12 bases between. The CDR3 loop reads CARSFPPTPEQYF. As DNA, the CDR3 is TGTGCCAGAAGCTTTCCGCCGACACCCGAGCAGTACTTC.

The chain is built from TRBV7-8 and TRBJ1-5; the D is unclear. This CDR3 is built from 18 residues. Germline CDR1 and CDR2: SGHVS and FQNEAQ. With 4 bases removed from V and 0 bases from J, the gap between germline ends came to 19 bases. The CDR3 sequence: CASSSNPTGDNSNQPQHF. The CDR3 DNA sequence: TGTGCCAGCAGCTCTAACCCGACCGGGGATAATAGCAATCAGCCCCAGCATTTT. The full variable domain, its missing parts supplied by reference TRBV7-8 and TRBJ1-5, is GAGVSQSPRYKVAKRGQDVALRCDPISGHVSLFWYQQALGQGPEFLTYFQNEAQLDKSGLPSDRFFAERPEGSVSTLKIQRTQQEDSAVYLCASSSNPTGDNSNQPQHFGDGTRLSIL.

The CDR3 here is CASSEGDRGWGETQYF. CDR3 DNA sequence: TGTGCCAGCAGTGAAGGAGACAGGGGGTGGGGGGAGACCCAGTACTTC. This chain connects TRBV6-1 to TRBJ2-5; TRBD1 agrees at 9 bases. Germline V gives CDR1 MNHNS, CDR2 SASEGT. Trimming at V came to 1 base and at J to 5 bases, leaving 8 bases not matched to a gene. The CDR3 is 16 amino acids.

On this clone itself: The sample carries other DNA sequences with the same CDR3. This rearrangement joins TRBV19 to TRBJ2-7; D remains ambiguous. Between the trimmed V and J ends, which lost 1 base and 6 bases, there was a span of 4 bases. Germline V gives CDR1 LNHDA, CDR2 SQIVND (reference sequence). The CDR3 spans 11 residues. CDR3: CASSIGGEQYF. The DNA of the CDR3 is TGTGCCAGTAGTATAGGAGGCGAGCAGTACTTC.

This clone qualifies as medium-sized (0.01 to 0.1%). The chain links TRBV5-6 to TRBJ2-7, with TRBD1 matching 10 bases. J gave up 6 bases and V 4 bases, and 4 bases lay outside the gene matches. Germline V CDR1 and CDR2: SGHDT, YYEEEE. The CDR3 sequence is 13 residues long. In nucleotides, the CDR3 is TGTGCCAGCAGCGTGACAGGGGGCGGCGAGCAGTACTTC. Protein product: CASSVTGGGEQYF.

The chain uses TRBV28 and TRBJ1-3, with D perhaps TRBD1 (6 bases). Trimming shortened V by 3 bases and J by 1 base, and 7 bases separated the two germline ends. The CDR3 has 14 amino acids. Germline loops: CDR1 MDHEN, CDR2 SYDVKM. The CDR3 DNA is TGTGCCAGCAGTTTCAGGGGTTCTGGAAACACCATATATTTT. It codes for CASSFRGSGNTIYF. Using reference TRBV28 and TRBJ1-3 for the parts outside the CDR3, the full variable domain is DVKVTQSSRYLVKRTGEKVFLECVQDMDHENMFWYRQDPGLGLRLIYFSYDVKMKEKGDIPEGYSVSREKKERFSLILESASTNQTSMYLCASSFRGSGNTIYFGEGSWLTVV.

This rearrangement joins TRBV9 to TRBJ1-4; TRBD1 aligns across 8 bases. This CDR3 comprises 13 residues. V was pared by 5 bases and J by 8 bases, with 5 bases of the junction left unmatched. Germline values: CDR1 SGDLS, CDR2 YYNGEE. CDR3 coding DNA: TGTGCCAGCAGTGATACAGGGGGGGAAAAACTGTTTTTT. As protein: CASSDTGGEKLFF.

V gene TRBV4-1 combines with J gene TRBJ2-1; TRBD2 matches at 7 bases. V lost 3 bases to trimming and J lost 5 bases; unmatched junction nucleotides: 7. Per germline, CDR1 MGHRA and CDR2 YSYEKL. This CDR3 spans 15 amino acids. CDR3 region: CASSHTGTTNNEQFF. In DNA, the CDR3 is TGCGCCAGCAGCCACACCGGGACTACAAACAATGAGCAGTTCTTC.

This clone was counted only a few times. The chain employs TRBV2 and TRBJ2-7; D gene unclear. The V end lost 3 bases, the J end lost 0 bases, and 6 bases lay between the germline ends. The germline V gene encodes CDR1 SNHLY and CDR2 FYNNEI. The CDR3 is 13 residues long. The chain's CDR3 is CASSDRYSYEQYF. The DNA of the CDR3 is TGTGCCAGCAGTGACAGGTACTCCTACGAGCAGTACTTC.

This chain uses TRBV5-1 with TRBJ2-7; 11 bases map to TRBD2. Trimming took 4 bases from V and 6 from J; bases not matched to a gene: 6. The CDR3 runs to 14 residues. From germline, CDR1 is SGHRS and CDR2 YFSETQ. CDR3 bases: TGCGCCAGCAGCCCACTAGCGGGAGTCGTCGAGCAGTACTTC. Translating it yields CASSPLAGVVEQYF. The complete variable domain, with remaining parts taken from reference TRBV5-1 and TRBJ2-7, reads KAGVTQTPRYLIKTRGQQVTLSCSPISGHRSVSWYQQTPGQGLQFLFEYFSETQRNKGNFPGRFSGRQFSNSRSEMNVSTLELGDSALYLCASSPLAGVVEQYFGPGTRLTVT.

This clone has more than one count but fewer than ten. The chain has TRBV30 and TRBJ1-1, with D hard to call. Trimming removed 2 bases from V and 5 bases from J, with 9 bases in between. The length of the CDR3 is 12 residues. CDR1 is GTSNPN and CDR2 is SVGIG in the germline V gene (reference sequence). As DNA, the CDR3 is TGTGCCTGGAGTACGGGTCCTACTGAAGCTTTCTTT. Translated, it gives CAWSTGPTEAFF.

V usage is TRBV4-3 and J usage is TRBJ2-1, with D possibly matching TRBD2 (6 bases). The CDR3 spans 14 residues. V was shortened by 2 bases and J by 3 bases, with 8 bases between the two germline ends. Germline assignment: CDR1 LGHNA and CDR2 YSLEER. The CDR3 sequence: CASSQMGGYNEQFF. The CDR3 nucleotides read TGCGCCAGCAGCCAAATGGGGGGCTACAATGAGCAGTTCTTC.

The chain combines TRBV19 with TRBJ2-2, with 7 bases aligning to TRBD2. The V gene end was trimmed by 4 bases and the J gene end by 1 base; junction bases not matched to a gene: 6. This CDR3 spans 16 amino acids. CDR1 LNHDA and CDR2 SQIVND come from the germline V gene (reference sequence). The CDR3 sequence is CASSTLTSKNTGELFF. The CDR3 DNA reads TGTGCCAGTAGTACATTGACTAGCAAGAACACCGGGGAGCTGTTTTTT.

This sequence joins TRBV9 and TRBJ2-2; 13 positions match TRBD2. The germline gives CDR1 SGDLS, CDR2 YYNGEE. The J segment lost 0 bases and the V segment lost 4 bases, leaving 3 bases of the junction unmatched. The CDR3 covers 17 residues. In DNA form, the CDR3 reads TGTGCCAGCAGCTCAGGACTAGCGGGGGCGAACACCGGGGAGCTGTTTTTT. This gives the protein CASSSGLAGANTGELFF.

The rearrangement links TRBV6-5 to TRBJ2-7; D is uncertain. The CDR3 covers 15 residues. Trimming stripped 2 bases from V and 3 bases from J, with 14 bases between. CDR1 is MNHEY, CDR2 SVGAGI, per germline. The CDR3 sequence: CASSYGQSSGYEQYF. The CDR3 DNA reads as TGTGCCAGCAGTTACGGGCAGTCCTCCGGCTACGAGCAGTACTTC.

The chain employs TRBV28 and TRBJ2-2; D not certain. V was cut by 3 bases and J by 5 bases, with 16 bases left in between. Germline V gene sequence: CDR1 MDHEN, CDR2 SYDVKM. The CDR3 covers 16 residues. The CDR3 region has the DNA TGTGCCAGCAGTTTCCGGAGTATCTCCGGGACCGGGGAGCTGTTTTTT. It encodes CASSFRSISGTGELFF.

This clone was observed a handful of times. This rearrangement joins TRBV9 to TRBJ1-5; maybe TRBD1 (5 bases). There are 16 residues in the CDR3. Germline CDR1 SGDLS, CDR2 YYNGEE. V was clipped by 0 bases and J by 3 bases, with 13 bases between them. CDR3 residues: CASSVAEQVNNQPQHF. CDR3 sequence (DNA): TGTGCCAGCAGCGTAGCAGAACAGGTGAACAATCAGCCCCAGCATTTT.

The chain carries TRBV11-2 and TRBJ2-2, with D tentatively TRBD1 (5 bases). The CDR3 runs 16 residues. In germline, CDR1 is SGHAT, CDR2 FQNNGV. V was clipped by 0 bases and J by 4 bases, with 12 bases between them. CDR3 nucleotide sequence: TGTGCCAGCAGCTTAGAACTCAGGGTTCCCACCGGGGAGCTGTTTTTT. This translates into CASSLELRVPTGELFF.

V and J are TRBV7-9 and TRBJ1-2; possibly TRBD1 for D (5 bases). V lost 5 bases and J 6 bases, leaving 22 bases between the germline ends. CDR3 size: 16 residues. The V gene's germline CDR1 is SEHNR and CDR2 FQNEAQ (reference sequence). CDR3 nucleotide sequence: TGTGCCAGCAGCCAGTCCCCGACAGTCCGACGGGATGGCTACACCTTC. Protein: CASSQSPTVRRDGYTF.

The chain uses TRBV4-1 and TRBJ1-1; unclear D gene. V was pared by 0 bases and J by 5 bases, with 4 bases between. Germline V CDR1 and CDR2: MGHRA, YSYEKL. The CDR3 spans 12 residues. The CDR3 DNA sequence: TGCGCCAGCAGCCAAGACAGAACTGAAGCTTTCTTT. Amino acids: CASSQDRTEAFF.

The chain employs TRBV7-3 and TRBJ2-3; a possible D gene is TRBD1 (8 bases). The CDR3 has 15 residues. Germline CDR1 SGHTA, CDR2 FQGTGA. V dropped 4 bases and J dropped 3 bases, with 14 bases sitting between them. The CDR3 nucleotides read TGTGCCAGCAGCTCCACAGGGGGGGTTACAGATACGCAGTATTTT. It codes for CASSSTGGVTDTQYF.

This clone occurred a few times. CDR3 region: CASRRGYTEAFF. Here the CDR3 DNA reads TGTGCCAGCCGGAGAGGTTACACTGAAGCTTTCTTT. The chain links TRBV27 to TRBJ1-1; no clear D gene. Germline CDR1 is MNHEY and CDR2 is SMNVEV (reference sequence). CDR3 length: 12 amino acids. Trimming cost V 8 bases and J 3 bases, with 10 bases left between them.